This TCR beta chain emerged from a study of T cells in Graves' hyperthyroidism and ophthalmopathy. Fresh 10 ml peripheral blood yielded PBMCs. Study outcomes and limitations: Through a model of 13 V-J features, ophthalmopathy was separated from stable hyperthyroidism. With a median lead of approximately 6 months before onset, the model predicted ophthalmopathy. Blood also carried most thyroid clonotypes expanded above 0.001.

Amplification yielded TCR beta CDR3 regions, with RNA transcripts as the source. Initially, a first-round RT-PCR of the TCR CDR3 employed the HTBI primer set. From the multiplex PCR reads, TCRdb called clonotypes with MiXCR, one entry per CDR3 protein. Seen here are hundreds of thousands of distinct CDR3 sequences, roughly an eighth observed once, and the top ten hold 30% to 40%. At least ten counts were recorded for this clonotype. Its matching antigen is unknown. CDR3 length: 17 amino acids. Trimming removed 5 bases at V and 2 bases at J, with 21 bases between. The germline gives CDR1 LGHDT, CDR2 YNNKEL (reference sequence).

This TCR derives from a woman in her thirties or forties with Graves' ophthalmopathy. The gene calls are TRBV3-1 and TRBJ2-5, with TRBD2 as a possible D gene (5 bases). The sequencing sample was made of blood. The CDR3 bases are TGTGCCAGCAGCACATCCCCCCTCAGCGGCGCACAAGAGACCCAGTACTTC. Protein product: CASSTSPLSGAQETQYF.